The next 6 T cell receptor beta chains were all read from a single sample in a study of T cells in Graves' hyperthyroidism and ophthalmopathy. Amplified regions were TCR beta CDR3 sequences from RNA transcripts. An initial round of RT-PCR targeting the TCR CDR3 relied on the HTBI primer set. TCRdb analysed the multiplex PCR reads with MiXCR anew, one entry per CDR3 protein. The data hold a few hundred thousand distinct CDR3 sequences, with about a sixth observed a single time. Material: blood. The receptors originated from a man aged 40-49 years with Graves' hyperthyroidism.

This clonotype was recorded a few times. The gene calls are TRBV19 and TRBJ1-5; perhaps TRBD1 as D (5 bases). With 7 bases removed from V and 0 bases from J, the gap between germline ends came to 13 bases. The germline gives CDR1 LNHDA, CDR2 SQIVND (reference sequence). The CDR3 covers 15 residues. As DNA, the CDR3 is TGTGCCAGTACTGTGGGGCAGTCTAGCAATCAGCCCCAGCATTTT. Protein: CASTVGQSSNQPQHF.

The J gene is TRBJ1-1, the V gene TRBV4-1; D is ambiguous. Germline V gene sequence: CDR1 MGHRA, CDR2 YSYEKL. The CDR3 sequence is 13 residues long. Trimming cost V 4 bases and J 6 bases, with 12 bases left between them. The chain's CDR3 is CASSRGVGAEAFF. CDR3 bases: TGCGCCAGCAGCCGCGGAGTTGGCGCTGAAGCTTTCTTT.

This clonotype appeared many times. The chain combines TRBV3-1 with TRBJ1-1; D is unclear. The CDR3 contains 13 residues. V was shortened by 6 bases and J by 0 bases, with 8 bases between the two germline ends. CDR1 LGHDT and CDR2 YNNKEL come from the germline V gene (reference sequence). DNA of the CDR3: TGTGCCAGCAGGCGAGATCTGAACACTGAAGCTTTCTTT. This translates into CASRRDLNTEAFF.

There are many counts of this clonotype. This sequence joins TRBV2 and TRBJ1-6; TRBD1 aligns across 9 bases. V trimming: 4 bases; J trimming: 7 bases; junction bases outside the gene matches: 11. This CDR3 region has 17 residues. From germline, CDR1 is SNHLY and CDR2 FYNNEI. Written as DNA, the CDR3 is TGTGCCAGCAGTGGACCCGGGACAGGGTACCAGAATTCACCCCTCCACTTT. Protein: CASSGPGTGYQNSPLHF.

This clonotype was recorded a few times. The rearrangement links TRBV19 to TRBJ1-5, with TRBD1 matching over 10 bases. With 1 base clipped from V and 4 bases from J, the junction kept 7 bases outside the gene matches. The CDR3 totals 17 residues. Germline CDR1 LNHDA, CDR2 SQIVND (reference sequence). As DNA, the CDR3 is TGTGCCAGTAGTATAGCGGCCCGGACAGGGGGTAATCAGCCCCAGCATTTT. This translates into CASSIAARTGGNQPQHF.

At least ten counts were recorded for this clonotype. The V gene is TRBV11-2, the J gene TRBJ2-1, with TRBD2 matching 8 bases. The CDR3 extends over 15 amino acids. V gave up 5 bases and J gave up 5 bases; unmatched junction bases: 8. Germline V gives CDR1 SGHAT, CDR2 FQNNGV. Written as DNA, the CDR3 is TGTGCCAGCAGCGTCCGGGGGGGGCCTAACAATGAGCAGTTCTTC. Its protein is CASSVRGGPNNEQFF.